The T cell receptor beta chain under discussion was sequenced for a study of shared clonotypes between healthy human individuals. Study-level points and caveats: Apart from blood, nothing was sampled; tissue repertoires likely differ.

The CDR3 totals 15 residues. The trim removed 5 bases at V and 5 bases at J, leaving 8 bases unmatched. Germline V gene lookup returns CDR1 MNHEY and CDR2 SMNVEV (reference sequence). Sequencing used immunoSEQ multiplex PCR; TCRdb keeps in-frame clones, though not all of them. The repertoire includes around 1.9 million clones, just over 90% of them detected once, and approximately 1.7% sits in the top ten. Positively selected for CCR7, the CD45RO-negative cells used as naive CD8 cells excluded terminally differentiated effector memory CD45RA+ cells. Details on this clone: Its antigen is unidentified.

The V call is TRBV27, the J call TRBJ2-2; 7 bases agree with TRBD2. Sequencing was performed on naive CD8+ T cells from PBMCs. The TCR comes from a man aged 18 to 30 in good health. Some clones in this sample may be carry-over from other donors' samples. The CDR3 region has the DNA TGTGCCAGCAGTGGTAGACTAGCTAGTACCGGGGAGCTGTTTTTT. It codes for CASSGRLASTGELFF.